This T cell receptor beta chain was observed in a study of blood T cell repertoires in COVID-19. Study background: T cells, B-cell-depleted T cells, or PBMCs provided the cDNA or gDNA that served as material.

Original analysis: Reference gene primer amplification in the assay estimated nucleated cell counts. TCRdb's copy holds only in-frame clones and misses some; the assay was immunoSEQ multiplex PCR. V and J calls and clone size are as listed in that table; D and trimming were resolved from the DNA. The data hold over 100,000 clones, with about four fifths observed a single time. The sample taken for sequencing was peripheral blood. This sequence was found in a human donor in a cohort sampled during active COVID-19.

The CDR3 loop is CASRSGGGGTDTQYF. The CDR3 DNA is TGTGCCAGCAGATCAGGGGGCGGGGGCACAGATACGCAGTATTTT. The chain combines TRBV27 with TRBJ2-3; 8 bases agree with TRBD1. The CDR3 is 15 amino acids. V was clipped by 6 bases and J by 1 base; unmatched bases: 6. Germline V gives CDR1 MNHEY, CDR2 SMNVEV (reference sequence).